The entry that follows covers one T cell receptor (beta chain) sequence. Its target is not known. CDR3 length: 14 amino acids. CDR1 and CDR2 (germline): MDHEN, SYDVKM. V lost 3 bases and J 7 bases, leaving 13 bases between the germline ends. This sample stems from a study of T cell responses to AZD1222 COVID-19 vaccine. General study findings and limits: Donors skewed white British and female; clonal diversity was possibly underestimated. Repertoires were sampled only after the peak T cell response. Spike-wide vaccine-associated CD4 TCRs dominated at 160-218 and 743-854. Targets within unmutated variant regions were reportedly found for nearly half of spike-specific TCRs.

Produced via immunoSEQ multiplex PCR; TCRdb's table is partial and in-frame only. The repertoire consists of tens of thousands of clones, with 65% to 90% occurring once and the leading ten covering about 7.1%. Sequenced material: peripheral blood, taken 28 days after the second AZD1222 dose. The TCR was taken from an adult who received the AZD1222 COVID-19 vaccine. The chain carries TRBV28 and TRBJ1-5; D is unresolved. CDR3 amino acids: CASSFPKLGQPQHF. The CDR3 DNA reads as TGTGCCAGCAGTTTCCCGAAGCTCGGACAGCCCCAGCATTTT.